This TCR beta chain appears in the sequencing data of a study of OX40 agonist ivuxolimab in advanced cancers. Libraries were prepared by immunoSEQ multiplex PCR; TCRdb keeps only in-frame clonotypes and omits some of them. Of 50,000 to 75,000 clones in the sample, about 88% were seen once. The sequences come from CD4+ or CD8+ T cells sorted from blood, collected in a trial of the OX40 agonist ivuxolimab. The sequence came from an adult with an advanced solid tumor such as melanoma, head and neck, liver or kidney cancer.

Written as DNA, the CDR3 is TGCGCCAGCAGCTTGGATATAGGCTGGAACACTGAAGCTTTCTTT. Encoded protein: CASSLDIGWNTEAFF. The chain combines TRBV5-1 with TRBJ1-1; no firm D call. V lost 0 bases to trimming and J lost 1 base, with 10 bases between them. The CDR3 is 15 residues long. In germline, CDR1 is SGHRS, CDR2 YFSETQ.